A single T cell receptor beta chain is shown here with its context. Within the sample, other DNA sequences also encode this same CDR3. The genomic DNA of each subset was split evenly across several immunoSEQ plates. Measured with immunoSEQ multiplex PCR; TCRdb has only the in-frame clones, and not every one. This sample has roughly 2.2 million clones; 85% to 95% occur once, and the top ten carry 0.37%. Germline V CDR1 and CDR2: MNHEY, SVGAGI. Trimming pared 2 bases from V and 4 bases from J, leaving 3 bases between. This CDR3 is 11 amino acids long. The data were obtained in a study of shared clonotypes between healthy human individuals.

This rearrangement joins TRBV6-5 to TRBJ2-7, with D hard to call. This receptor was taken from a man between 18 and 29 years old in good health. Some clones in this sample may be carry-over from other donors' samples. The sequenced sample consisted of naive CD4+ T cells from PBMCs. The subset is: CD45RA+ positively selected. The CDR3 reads CASSYRYEQYF. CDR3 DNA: TGTGCCAGCAGTTACCGGTACGAGCAGTACTTC.